This T cell receptor beta chain was sequenced during a study of T cell responses to AZD1222 COVID-19 vaccine. CDR3 length equals 15 residues. Trimming removed 5 bases from V and 4 bases from J, with 14 bases in between. The germline CDR1 and CDR2 sequences are SGHVS and FNYEAQ. Whole-study results and caveats: Just 5 or 6 AZD1222 recipients tested seropositive at baseline. Donors were chiefly white British, with a greater number of females, and clonal diversity was perhaps underestimated. The peak T cell response came first, and repertoires were sampled only after it.

Profiling relied on immunoSEQ multiplex PCR, and the TCRdb table lists in-frame clones only, not all of them. Of about 140,000 clones listed, approximately 92% are singletons. As regards this clone: No antigen is known for it.

This sequence was found in an adult in good health. The sample was peripheral blood, taken on day 0 of AZD1222 vaccination. The chain links TRBV7-6 to TRBJ2-2; a weak D match, TRBD1 (6 bases). The chain's CDR3 is CASSRTGRGTGELFF. The CDR3 nucleotides read TGTGCCAGCAGCCGAACAGGGCGAGGCACCGGGGAGCTGTTTTTT. The full variable domain, completed using reference TRBV7-6 and TRBJ2-2, is GAGVSQSPRYKVTKRGQDVALRCDPISGHVSLYWYRQALGQGPEFLTYFNYEAQQDKSGLPNDRFSAERPEGSISTLTIQRTEQRDSAMYRCASSRTGRGTGELFFGEGSRLTVL.